The 14 T cell receptor beta chains listed next were all sequenced from one sample in a study of radiation and T cells in renal cell carcinoma. The repertoire was sequenced with immunoSEQ multiplex PCR; TCRdb's copy has only in-frame clones and lacks some. Found here are fewer than 85,000 clones, around 89% of them singletons; the top ten hold around 6%. Regarding time point: blood 4 weeks post-SBRT, at nephrectomy. Treatment specified: 15 Gy SBRT to primary tumor, nephrectomy 4 weeks later. This material consisted of blood, taken from a patient whose treatment included radiotherapy and nephrectomy. These receptors originate from a woman in her 70s with renal cell carcinoma.

J is TRBJ2-5 and V is TRBV28; 7 bases agree with TRBD1. CDR1 and CDR2 (germline): MDHEN, SYDVKM. J was trimmed by 7 bases and V by 6 bases; bases with no gene match: 8. The CDR3 sequence is 13 residues long. The CDR3 bases are TGTGCCAGCAGGATGACAGGGTCGAGGACCCAGTACTTC. Its protein is CASRMTGSRTQYF.

The rearrangement links TRBV6-6 to TRBJ1-2, with D possibly being TRBD1 (5 bases). With 4 bases removed from V and 9 bases from J, the gap between germline ends came to 15 bases. This CDR3 has 13 amino acids. CDR1 and CDR2 from the germline V gene are MNHNY and SVGAGI (reference sequence). The CDR3 spells CASSSLVRGSYTF. In DNA, the CDR3 is TGTGCCAGCAGTTCACTCGTAAGGGGTAGCTACACCTTC.

This chain links TRBV7-6 with TRBJ1-2; no definite D call. Germline V CDR1 and CDR2: SGHVS, FNYEAQ. The ends were cut back, 4 bases at V and 6 bases at J, with 12 bases in the middle. The CDR3 covers 13 residues. The CDR3 region is CASSSRAGDGYTF. The CDR3 DNA follows: TGTGCCAGCAGCTCCCGTGCCGGGGATGGCTACACCTTC.

V usage is TRBV5-8 and J usage is TRBJ2-4; TRBD1 agrees at 7 bases. The germline V gene has CDR1 SGHTS and CDR2 YDEGEE. V lost 4 bases and J lost 1; bases outside the gene matches: 8. This CDR3 contains 16 residues. CDR3 amino acids: CASSNDRETAKNIQYF. The CDR3 DNA reads as TGTGCCAGCAGCAATGACAGGGAGACGGCCAAAAACATTCAGTACTTC.

V and J are TRBV6-5 and TRBJ2-3; possible D gene TRBD2, 7 bases. This CDR3 is 15 amino acids long. The germline V gene has CDR1 MNHEY and CDR2 SVGAGI. V dropped 6 bases and J dropped 7 bases, with 20 bases sitting between them. Here the CDR3 DNA reads TGTGCCAGCAGCCAAGGGGGGGCTAGGAGAAATACGCAGTATTTT. Protein: CASSQGGARRNTQYF.

The V and J genes are TRBV18 and TRBJ2-2; possible D gene TRBD2, 5 bases. Trimming pared 2 bases from V and 0 bases from J, leaving 7 bases between. CDR1 and CDR2 from the germline V gene are KGHSH and LQKENI. CDR3 length: 15 amino acids. In DNA, the CDR3 is TGTGCCAGCTCACCAAGGGAGTCGAACACCGGGGAGCTGTTTTTT. Encoded protein: CASSPRESNTGELFF. Full variable domain (rest looked up from reference TRBV18 and TRBJ2-2): NAGVMQNPRHLVRRRGQEARLRCSPMKGHSHVYWYRQLPEEGLKFMVYLQKENIIDESGMPKERFSAEFPKEGPSILRIQQVVRGDSAAYFCASSPRESNTGELFFGEGSRLTVL.

The chain links TRBV6-1 to TRBJ1-6; D remains unclear. Per germline, CDR1 MNHNS and CDR2 SASEGT. The CDR3 spans 16 residues. Between the trimmed V and J ends, which lost 0 bases and 2 bases, there was a span of 8 bases. The CDR3 sequence: CASSEAGSAYNSPLHF. The CDR3 DNA is TGTGCCAGCAGTGAAGCCGGTTCAGCCTATAATTCACCCCTCCACTTT.

This clone appeared once. V and J are TRBV10-3 and TRBJ2-3, with D perhaps being TRBD1 or TRBD2 (5 bases each). The CDR3 has 13 residues. V lost 3 bases and J 4 bases, leaving 8 bases between the germline ends. Germline CDR1 is ENHRY and CDR2 is SYGVKD. This chain's CDR3 is CAISDGAPDTQYF. The CDR3 coding sequence is TGTGCCATCAGTGACGGGGCTCCAGATACGCAGTATTTT.

V gene TRBV27 combines with J gene TRBJ2-5; possibly TRBD1 or TRBD2 for D (7 bases each). The CDR3 length is 15 residues. Germline V gives CDR1 MNHEY, CDR2 SMNVEV (reference sequence). Trimming took 0 bases from V and 5 from J, leaving 13 bases between them. The CDR3 sequence is CASSLSTRGGETQYF. CDR3 nucleotide sequence: TGTGCCAGCAGTTTATCCACCAGGGGGGGGGAGACCCAGTACTTC.

Details on this clone: Other DNA sequences from this sample encode an identical CDR3 as well. The genes are TRBV20-1 and TRBJ1-2; a possible D gene is TRBD1 (5 bases). The V and J ends lost 6 bases and 8 bases respectively, with 13 bases between them. This CDR3 comprises 11 residues. Germline V gene sequence: CDR1 DFQATT, CDR2 SNEGSKA (reference sequence). The CDR3 sequence is CSAGQGGGYTF. The CDR3 DNA reads TGCAGTGCGGGGCAGGGTGGCGGCTACACCTTC.

The chain uses TRBV28 and TRBJ1-2; D uncertain. CDR3 length: 12 amino acids. Deletions cut 6 bases from V and 8 bases from J, with 13 bases between. CDR1 and CDR2 (germline): MDHEN, SYDVKM. In DNA, the CDR3 is TGTGCCAGCAGGTACGGCCTCGGCGGCTACACCTTC. This codes for CASRYGLGGYTF.

The rearrangement links TRBV19 to TRBJ2-2; unclear D gene. The CDR3 length is 14 residues. Germline CDR1 LNHDA, CDR2 SQIVND (reference sequence). Deletions cut 6 bases from V and 6 bases from J, with 14 bases between. CDR3 residues: CASSSRQSPGELFF. DNA for the CDR3: TGTGCCAGTAGCAGCCGCCAATCACCCGGGGAGCTGTTTTTT.

V is TRBV4-1 and J is TRBJ1-2; possibly TRBD1 for D (5 bases). V lost 1 base and J 11 bases, leaving 11 bases between the germline ends. Germline V gene sequence: CDR1 MGHRA, CDR2 YSYEKL. This CDR3 is built from 12 residues. CDR3 nucleotides: TGCGCCAGCAGCCAAGGACGAGCAGGGTACACCTTC. Translation: CASSQGRAGYTF.

The chain couples TRBV5-1 to TRBJ1-1; D is unresolved. The CDR3 length is 13 residues. Trimming shortened V by 2 bases and J by 0 bases, and 5 bases separated the two germline ends. CDR1 and CDR2 (germline): SGHRS, YFSETQ. CDR3 DNA: TGCGCCAGCAGCTTCGAGGTGAACACTGAAGCTTTCTTT. It translates to CASSFEVNTEAFF.